Described below is a single T cell receptor (beta chain) sequence and its context. Its antigen is as yet unknown. This sample is part of a study of T cell responses to AZD1222 COVID-19 vaccine. Findings and limits, study-wide: Without day 14 samples, only post-peak T cell repertoires were studied. Spike-wide coverage was observed for vaccine-associated CD4 TCRs, with dominant responses at 160-218 and 743-854. The donor group comprised mostly white British people and more females; the analysis possibly underestimated clonal diversity. Regions left unmutated in variants are reportedly the target of nearly half of spike-specific TCRs.

Generated by immunoSEQ multiplex PCR, the TCRdb table keeps only in-frame clones and is missing some. The sample yields about 150,000 clones, 90% seen once. This CDR3 comprises 13 residues. The germline gives CDR1 MDHEN, CDR2 SYDVKM. The germline V and J ends were trimmed by 5 bases and 2 bases, with 8 bases remaining between them. This sequence joins TRBV28 and TRBJ2-3; D tentatively reads TRBD1 or TRBD2 (5 bases each). This specimen was peripheral blood, taken on day 0 of AZD1222 vaccination. The sequence came from an adult in good health. CDR3: CASSQGPTDTQYF. The CDR3 DNA reads TGTGCCAGCAGTCAGGGACCCACAGATACGCAGTATTTT.